These 20 T cell receptor beta chains were sequenced from one sample in a study of OX40 agonist ivuxolimab in advanced cancers. Using immunoSEQ multiplex PCR, the repertoire was profiled, and TCRdb retains in-frame clones only, with some absent. The sample holds more than 45,000 clones, approximately 86% seen once. Sequencing used CD4+ or CD8+ T cells sorted from blood, obtained in a trial of the OX40 agonist ivuxolimab. Receptors originate from an adult with an advanced solid tumor such as melanoma, head and neck, liver or kidney cancer.

The chain joins TRBV19 to TRBJ1-2, with D unclear. V lost 7 bases to trimming and J lost 8 bases, with 14 bases between them. The CDR3 length is 12 residues. Germline CDR1 is LNHDA and CDR2 is SQIVND (reference sequence). Here the CDR3 DNA reads TGTGCCAGTACCAATGGACTATTCGGCTACACCTTC. This sequence encodes CASTNGLFGYTF.

The rearrangement links TRBV6-5 to TRBJ1-4; D unclear. Trimming stripped 6 bases from V and 1 base from J, with 9 bases between. Germline CDR1 MNHEY, CDR2 SVGAGI. The length of the CDR3 is 14 residues. As DNA, the CDR3 is TGTGCCAGCAGGTCGGCGGAAACTAATGAAAAACTGTTTTTT. Translated, it gives CASRSAETNEKLFF.

This sequence joins TRBV10-3 and TRBJ1-1; 8 positions match TRBD1. The CDR3 is 12 residues long. Germline V gene sequence: CDR1 ENHRY, CDR2 SYGVKD. V was clipped by 6 bases and J by 8 bases; unmatched bases: 5. The CDR3 nucleotides read TGTGCCATCAGGGGACAGGAGGGCGAAGCTTTCTTT. It is translated as CAIRGQEGEAFF.

CDR3 loop: CASSFWTSVDDTQYF. Written as DNA, the CDR3 is TGTGCCAGCAGCTTCTGGACTAGCGTGGATGATACGCAGTATTTT. This sequence joins TRBV7-9 and TRBJ2-3, with TRBD2 matching over 9 bases. CDR3 length equals 15 residues. Germline CDR1 and CDR2: SEHNR and FQNEAQ (reference sequence). The trim removed 3 bases at V and 6 bases at J, leaving 7 bases unmatched.

As DNA, the CDR3 is TGTGCCAGCAGCGTAGGGGGTGGCGGCGGGAGCGCAAAAAACATTCAGTACTTC. Its translation: CASSVGGGGGSAKNIQYF. The chain combines TRBV11-1 with TRBJ2-4, with D maybe TRBD2 (7 bases). Trimming took 5 bases from V and 4 from J, leaving 24 bases between them. This CDR3 is built from 18 residues. Germline loops: CDR1 SGHAT, CDR2 FQDESV (reference sequence).

This clone was recorded once. The chain employs TRBV7-2 and TRBJ2-5; 8 nucleotides match TRBD1. V trimming: 2 bases; J trimming: 4 bases; junction bases outside the gene matches: 9. The CDR3 covers 16 residues. Germline V CDR1 and CDR2: SGHTA, FQGNSA. CDR3 region: CASSLMSTGGGETQYF. As DNA, the CDR3 is TGTGCCAGCAGCTTAATGTCCACAGGGGGTGGAGAGACCCAGTACTTC.

The chain links TRBV28 to TRBJ2-7; D gene uncertain. The CDR3 extends over 14 amino acids. Trimming cost V 5 bases and J 2 bases, with 13 bases left between them. The germline V gene encodes CDR1 MDHEN and CDR2 SYDVKM. CDR3 region: CASSSVYHPYEQYF. For the CDR3, the DNA is TGTGCCAGCAGTAGTGTATACCATCCCTACGAGCAGTACTTC. Full variable domain (outside the CDR3, taken from reference TRBV28 and TRBJ2-7): DVKVTQSSRYLVKRTGEKVFLECVQDMDHENMFWYRQDPGLGLRLIYFSYDVKMKEKGDIPEGYSVSREKKERFSLILESASTNQTSMYLCASSSVYHPYEQYFGPGTRLTVT.

The gene calls are TRBV30 and TRBJ1-5; a possible D gene is TRBD1 (6 bases). Germline CDR1 reads GTSNPN; CDR2 reads SVGIG (reference sequence). The CDR3 sequence is 13 residues long. V lost 0 bases and J lost 6, with 9 bases in between. CDR3 region: CAWSVTGRQPQHF. The CDR3 region has the DNA TGTGCCTGGAGTGTTACAGGGCGTCAGCCCCAGCATTTT.

V and J are TRBV18 and TRBJ1-1, with D possibly TRBD1 on 5 matching bases. Trimming stripped 3 bases from V and 4 bases from J, with 9 bases between. Germline V gene sequence: CDR1 KGHSH, CDR2 LQKENI. The CDR3 covers 13 residues. The CDR3 DNA is TGTGCCAGCTCACCTGCAGGGACCACTGAAGCTTTCTTT. Translating it yields CASSPAGTTEAFF.

This clone occurred a few times. The chain combines TRBV27 with TRBJ1-6, with no clear D. Trimming removed 5 bases at V and 6 bases at J, with 11 bases between. The CDR3 sequence is 14 residues long. CDR1 is MNHEY and CDR2 is SMNVEV in the germline V gene (reference sequence). This CDR3 is CASSAEQVNSPLHF. The CDR3 nucleotides are TGTGCCAGCAGTGCAGAACAAGTTAATTCACCCCTCCACTTT.

The rearrangement uses TRBV9 and TRBJ2-1, with 8 positions matching TRBD2. The CDR3 loop spans 16 amino acids. The trim removed 4 bases at V and 4 bases at J, leaving 10 bases unmatched. CDR1 is SGDLS and CDR2 is YYNGEE in the germline V gene. In nucleotides, the CDR3 is TGTGCCAGCAGCCCCCATTACGGGGGGGGATACAATGAGCAGTTCTTC. Protein: CASSPHYGGGYNEQFF.

The chain employs TRBV5-5 and TRBJ2-7; 8 positions agree with TRBD2. The length of the CDR3 is 15 residues. CDR1 SGHKS and CDR2 YYEKEE come from the germline V gene (reference sequence). Trimming at V came to 0 bases and at J to 1 base, leaving 3 bases not matched to a gene. DNA for the CDR3: TGTGCCAGCAGCTTGGAAGTAGCGGGATCCTACGAGCAGTACTTC. This encodes CASSLEVAGSYEQYF.

The gene calls are TRBV5-1 and TRBJ1-5, with D unclear. The germline V gene has CDR1 SGHRS and CDR2 YFSETQ. The CDR3 loop spans 16 amino acids. V dropped 0 bases and J dropped 1 base, with 11 bases sitting between them. The CDR3 DNA sequence: TGCGCCAGCAGCTTGGGGACCTTAGGAAGCAATCAGCCCCAGCATTTT. Translation: CASSLGTLGSNQPQHF.

The chain recombines TRBV27 with TRBJ1-3; D remains unclear. The CDR3 covers 15 residues. Germline V gives CDR1 MNHEY, CDR2 SMNVEV (reference sequence). V was shortened by 6 bases and J by 0 bases, with 12 bases between the two germline ends. This chain's CDR3 is CASRPVTPSGNTIYF. As DNA, the CDR3 is TGTGCCAGCAGACCCGTTACTCCCTCTGGAAACACCATATATTTT.

The chain links TRBV6-5 to TRBJ1-1; D remains ambiguous. CDR1 is MNHEY and CDR2 is SVGAGI in the germline V gene. The CDR3 is made up of 15 amino acids. With 6 bases removed from V and 4 bases from J, the gap between germline ends came to 18 bases. In DNA form, the CDR3 reads TGTGCCAGCAGATCACGCCGGGGTATCCGCACTGAAGCTTTCTTT. Protein sequence: CASRSRRGIRTEAFF.

The chain uses TRBV18 and TRBJ1-1, with TRBD1 matching 7 bases. The CDR3 spans 13 residues. Germline-derived CDR1 and CDR2 are KGHSH and LQKENI. After removal of 3 bases from V and 4 bases from J, the junction contained 2 bases not matched to a gene. The CDR3 DNA reads as TGTGCCAGCTCACCTAACAGGGGCACTGAAGCTTTCTTT. Translated: CASSPNRGTEAFF.

The chain recombines TRBV7-9 with TRBJ2-5; D possibly corresponds to TRBD1 (6 bases). CDR1 is SEHNR, CDR2 FQNEAQ, per germline (reference sequence). The CDR3 runs to 13 residues. Deletions cut 4 bases from V and 4 bases from J, with 10 bases between. In DNA form, the CDR3 reads TGTGCCAGCAGCTACACAGGGTTAGAGACCCAGTACTTC. Translation gives CASSYTGLETQYF.

The genes are TRBV19 and TRBJ2-7, with D possibly TRBD1 on 6 matching bases. The CDR3 is 15 amino acids. Trimming shortened V by 4 bases and J by 0 bases, and 13 bases separated the two germline ends. Germline values: CDR1 LNHDA, CDR2 SQIVND (reference sequence). Written as DNA, the CDR3 is TGTGCCAGTAGTACCAAAAGGGACAACTCCTACGAGCAGTACTTC. Amino acids: CASSTKRDNSYEQYF. Variable domain in full (rest from reference TRBV19 and TRBJ2-7): DGGITQSPKYLFRKEGQNVTLSCEQNLNHDAMYWYRQDPGQGLRLIYYSQIVNDFQKGDIAEGYSVSREKKESFPLTVTSAQKNPTAFYLCASSTKRDNSYEQYFGPGTRLTVT.

This chain joins TRBV9 and TRBJ2-5; the D is unclear. Per the germline V gene, CDR1 is SGDLS and CDR2 is YYNGEE. The CDR3 length is 15 residues. Trimming pared 0 bases from V and 5 bases from J, leaving 14 bases between. The CDR3 DNA is TGTGCCAGCAGCGTAGGGGTGGCGGAGAGGGAGACCCAGTACTTC. Amino acid sequence: CASSVGVAERETQYF.

The rearrangement joins TRBV7-7 to TRBJ2-3, with TRBD1 matching over 7 bases. Germline trimming cut 1 base from V and 1 base from J; bases unmatched to any gene: 5. CDR3 length equals 16 residues. Germline V lookup: CDR1 SSHAT, CDR2 FNYEAQ (reference sequence). As DNA, the CDR3 is TGTGCCAGCAGCTTAGGCAGGGGGTTCGGCACAGATACGCAGTATTTT. It translates to CASSLGRGFGTDTQYF.